What follows are 19 T cell receptor beta chains derived from one specimen sequenced in a study of CD8 T cells in ankylosing spondylitis. One entry per CDR3 protein results from TCRdb running MiXCR on the 5' RACE reads. The sample holds some 250,000 distinct CDR3 sequences, about 10% seen once. The sequenced sample was blood, either unsorted or a sorted T cell fraction (not recorded which). The origin of the receptors is a male donor with ankylosing spondylitis or in good health (not recorded which).

Ten or more counts support this clonotype. The chain joins TRBV15 to TRBJ1-1; D is unclear. The CDR3 extends over 13 amino acids. V was pared by 4 bases and J by 1 base, with 7 bases between. Germline V lookup: CDR1 LNHNV, CDR2 YYDKDF (reference sequence). This CDR3 reads CATSKFGNTEAFF. CDR3 in DNA: TGTGCCACCAGCAAGTTCGGGAACACTGAAGCTTTCTTT.

The sample holds many counts of this clonotype. The chain joins TRBV5-1 to TRBJ1-2; 11 bases align to TRBD1. The length of the CDR3 is 15 residues. J was trimmed by 8 bases and V by 4 bases; bases with no gene match: 10. Germline CDR1 SGHRS, CDR2 YFSETQ. Written as DNA, the CDR3 is TGCGCCAGCAGCCCGGGACAGGGGGAATCTGGCGGCTACACCTTC. This gives the protein CASSPGQGESGGYTF.

The chain recombines TRBV28 with TRBJ1-4; TRBD1 matches 9 bases. V lost 4 bases, J lost 6 bases, and 3 bases stayed unmatched. The CDR3 is made up of 14 amino acids. CDR1 and CDR2 (germline): MDHEN, SYDVKM. The CDR3 sequence is CASSSGQGYEKLFF. CDR3 DNA sequence: TGTGCCAGCAGTTCGGGACAGGGCTATGAAAAACTGTTTTTT.

This clonotype showed up many times. Given a much more abundant clone one base away, this may be a read error. The chain recombines TRBV5-1 with TRBJ1-5; 8 bases match TRBD1. The CDR3 covers 16 residues. Germline CDR1 reads SGHRS; CDR2 reads YFSETQ. The V segment lost 6 bases and the J segment 5 bases; nucleotides outside the gene matches: 13. This chain's CDR3 is CASNSSGQGDYQPQHF. The CDR3 DNA sequence: TGCGCCAGCAACTCCTCCGGACAGGGAGATTATCAGCCCCAGCATTTT.

This clonotype came up a few times. The CDR3 nucleotides read TGCGCCAGCAGCGGAGGGACCGTGAGTGGGACTGAAGCTTTCTTT. Translating it yields CASSGGTVSGTEAFF. This chain links TRBV5-1 with TRBJ1-1; the D gene is possibly TRBD1 (5 bases). The germline V gene encodes CDR1 SGHRS and CDR2 YFSETQ. The CDR3 spans 15 residues. Trimming removed 4 bases from V and 5 bases from J, with 18 bases in between.

This clonotype was recorded at least ten times. This chain links TRBV5-1 with TRBJ1-1, with D uncertain. The CDR3 length is 13 residues. The V end was cut by 0 bases, the J end by 4 bases, with 7 bases between. Germline CDR1 reads SGHRS; CDR2 reads YFSETQ. The CDR3, as DNA: TGCGCCAGCAGCTTGGAAACAAGCACTGAAGCTTTCTTT. It yields the protein CASSLETSTEAFF.

The J gene is TRBJ1-4, the V gene TRBV7-2; D is unresolved. CDR1 is SGHTA and CDR2 is FQGNSA in the germline V gene. This CDR3 has 14 amino acids. Trimming removed 2 bases from V and 8 bases from J, with 12 bases in between. CDR3 amino acids: CASSLPQFGEKLFF. The DNA for the CDR3 is TGTGCCAGCAGCTTACCCCAATTTGGGGAAAAACTGTTTTTT.

The chain has TRBV13 and TRBJ1-3; D gene uncertain. The length of the CDR3 is 12 residues. Germline V gene sequence: CDR1 PRHDT, CDR2 FYEKMQ (reference sequence). V was shortened by 6 bases and J by 5 bases, with 8 bases between the two germline ends. CDR3 protein: CASSLLRNTIYF. The CDR3, as DNA: TGTGCCAGCAGTCTCCTGCGAAACACCATATATTTT. Based on the CDR3 plus reference TRBV13 and TRBJ1-3, the full variable domain is AAGVIQSPRHLIKEKRETATLKCYPIPRHDTVYWYQQGPGQDPQFLISFYEKMQSDKGSIPDRFSAQQFSDYHSELNMSSLELGDSALYFCASSLLRNTIYFGEGSWLTVV.

This clonotype has a handful of counts. V usage is TRBV20-1 and J usage is TRBJ2-7; 7 bases fit TRBD2. Germline CDR1 DFQATT, CDR2 SNEGSKA (reference sequence). CDR3 size: 17 residues. Trimming at V came to 1 base and at J to 5 bases, leaving 17 bases not matched to a gene. The DNA for the CDR3 is TGCAGTGCTAGAGGACCTGGACTAGTCACGGTCTCTCACGAGCAGTACTTC. Translated, it gives CSARGPGLVTVSHEQYF.

The CDR3 sequence: CASSKGPPPQGRIGNTEAFF. CDR3 nucleotide sequence: TGTGCCAGCAGCAAAGGCCCCCCCCCGCAGGGAAGGATAGGGAACACTGAAGCTTTCTTT. The chain employs TRBV21-1 and TRBJ1-1. TRBV21-1 is a recognized pseudogene. This CDR3 is 20 amino acids long.

At least ten counts were recorded for this clonotype. The chain has TRBV4-1 and TRBJ1-1; a weak D match, TRBD1 (5 bases). The CDR3 is made up of 14 amino acids. Germline V gives CDR1 MGHRA, CDR2 YSYEKL. The ends were cut back, 0 bases at V and 2 bases at J, with 7 bases in the middle. CDR3 in DNA: TGCGCCAGCAGCCAAGAGGGGGGAAACACTGAAGCTTTCTTT. This gives the protein CASSQEGGNTEAFF.

This clonotype showed up just a few times. CDR3 sequence: CASSVHRDGATYEQYF. The CDR3 DNA reads as TGCGCCAGCAGCGTCCACCGGGACGGGGCAACCTACGAGCAGTACTTC. J is TRBJ2-7 and V is TRBV5-1; possibly TRBD1 or TRBD2 for D (5 bases each). The CDR3 extends over 16 amino acids. Germline CDR1 and CDR2: SGHRS and YFSETQ. V was trimmed by 4 bases and J by 2 bases, leaving 19 bases between them.

This clonotype has at least ten counts. The CDR3 nucleotides read TGCGCCAGCAGCTTTCAGAACGAAGATACGCAGTATTTT. This translates into CASSFQNEDTQYF. The chain carries TRBV5-1 and TRBJ2-3; D remains ambiguous. The germline gives CDR1 SGHRS, CDR2 YFSETQ. The CDR3 totals 13 residues. V lost 2 bases, J lost 5 bases, and 9 bases lay in between. The full variable domain, with the rest looked up from reference TRBV5-1 and TRBJ2-3, is KAGVTQTPRYLIKTRGQQVTLSCSPISGHRSVSWYQQTPGQGLQFLFEYFSETQRNKGNFPGRFSGRQFSNSRSEMNVSTLELGDSALYLCASSFQNEDTQYFGPGTRLTVL.

This clonotype was counted between two and nine times. The rearrangement joins TRBV29-1 to TRBJ2-5; perhaps TRBD2 as D (6 bases). Germline V gene lookup returns CDR1 SQVTM and CDR2 ANQGSEA. The V gene lost 6 bases and the J gene lost 5 bases, with 13 bases spanning the gap. The CDR3 extends over 12 amino acids. Here the CDR3 DNA reads TGCAGCGTCCTATGGGGGGAGGAGACCCAGTACTTC. Residues: CSVLWGEETQYF.

The table lists this clonotype with many counts. The CDR3 coding sequence is TGTGCCCACGGCGCGGGGATTCATGGCTACACCTTC. Encoded protein: CAHGAGIHGYTF. V and J are TRBV10-3 and TRBJ1-2; no reliable D call. CDR1 and CDR2 (germline): ENHRY, SYGVKD. V was cut by 11 bases and J by 6 bases, with 16 bases left in between. The CDR3 contains 12 residues.

This clonotype was found many times. The chain's CDR3 is CASSPTGVLTEAFF. CDR3 in DNA: TGCGCCAGCAGCCCGACAGGGGTTTTGACTGAAGCTTTCTTT. The V call is TRBV5-1, the J call TRBJ1-1; TRBD1 matches at 8 bases. Germline V gene sequence: CDR1 SGHRS, CDR2 YFSETQ. The CDR3 length is 14 residues. V lost 4 bases to trimming and J lost 5 bases; unmatched junction nucleotides: 7.

This clonotype occurred a few times. This chain joins TRBV9 and TRBJ1-1; D unclear. The CDR3 runs to 14 residues. Germline CDR1 and CDR2: SGDLS and YYNGEE. The V and J ends lost 3 bases and 0 bases respectively, with 9 bases between them. CDR3 DNA: TGTGCCAGCAGCGCTGACGACGTGAACACTGAAGCTTTCTTT. Protein sequence: CASSADDVNTEAFF.

This clonotype was picked up many times. V gene TRBV2 combines with J gene TRBJ2-2, with D possibly matching TRBD2 (5 bases). V lost 6 bases and J lost 2, with 19 bases in between. This CDR3 is built from 17 residues. The germline V gene encodes CDR1 SNHLY and CDR2 FYNNEI. The CDR3: CASSETYEGLNTGELFF. For the CDR3, the DNA is TGTGCCAGCAGCGAAACCTATGAGGGATTAAACACCGGGGAGCTGTTTTTT.

This clonotype appeared many times. This chain joins TRBV12-3 or TRBV12-4 and TRBJ1-1, with a possible D match to TRBD1 (5 bases). V gave up 6 bases and J gave up 3 bases, with 14 bases separating them. CDR3 size: 14 residues. CDR3 amino acids: CASSWGRRDTEAFF. The CDR3 coding sequence is TGTGCCAGCAGCTGGGGACGGAGGGACACTGAAGCTTTCTTT.